The 32 T cell receptor beta chains listed next were all sequenced from one sample in a study of blood T cell repertoires in COVID-19. Assay: immunoSEQ multiplex PCR; the TCRdb copy retains only in-frame clones and omits some. The sample includes 65,000 to 80,000 clones, over 65% of them seen just once. Specimen: peripheral blood. The receptors stem from a human donor in a cohort sampled during active COVID-19.

This clone was counted between two and nine times. The chain recombines TRBV28 with TRBJ1-5, with 7 bases lining up with TRBD1. V gave up 6 bases and J gave up 4 bases; unmatched junction bases: 9. The germline V gene has CDR1 MDHEN and CDR2 SYDVKM. The length of the CDR3 is 15 residues. This chain's CDR3 is CASSSTGPQNQPQHF. The DNA for the CDR3 is TGTGCCAGCAGCTCGACAGGGCCACAGAATCAGCCCCAGCATTTT.

This chain links TRBV19 with TRBJ1-5; D is possibly TRBD1 (5 bases). Trimming removed 4 bases at V and 5 bases at J, with 9 bases between. This CDR3 is 13 amino acids long. The germline V gene has CDR1 LNHDA and CDR2 SQIVND (reference sequence). Here the CDR3 DNA reads TGTGCCAGTAGTACCACGACAGATCAGCCCCAGCATTTT. This sequence encodes CASSTTTDQPQHF.

The chain links TRBV27 to TRBJ1-6, with D perhaps TRBD1 (6 bases). V was pared by 5 bases and J by 12 bases, with 20 bases between. The CDR3 is 15 residues long. The V gene's germline CDR1 is MNHEY and CDR2 SMNVEV (reference sequence). This CDR3 is CASSHKGGALVPLHF. CDR3 nucleotide sequence: TGTGCCAGCAGTCACAAAGGGGGGGCGCTGGTACCCCTCCACTTT.

This clone was seen only a few times. J is TRBJ2-2 and V is TRBV11-2, with 9 bases fitting TRBD2. CDR1 and CDR2 (germline): SGHAT, FQNNGV. This CDR3 contains 17 residues. J lost 6 bases, V lost 1 base, and 9 bases had no gene match. This CDR3 reads CASSLGDSGGKAGELFF. The CDR3, as DNA: TGTGCCAGCAGCTTAGGTGATAGCGGGGGCAAGGCCGGGGAGCTGTTTTTT.

V and J are TRBV5-1 and TRBJ2-6; D may be TRBD2 (6 bases). The CDR3 length is 17 residues. V was pared by 0 bases and J by 2 bases, with 12 bases between. CDR1 SGHRS and CDR2 YFSETQ come from the germline V gene. The CDR3 reads CASSLVPGGAGANVLTF. The CDR3 coding sequence is TGCGCCAGCAGCTTGGTACCGGGCGGGGCTGGGGCCAACGTCCTGACTTTC.

The genes are TRBV5-1 and TRBJ2-4, with a weak D call TRBD1 (5 bases). Germline V gene sequence: CDR1 SGHRS, CDR2 YFSETQ. The CDR3 totals 15 residues. V lost 5 bases and J 3 bases, leaving 15 bases between the germline ends. CDR3 nucleotides: TGCGCCAGCAGGCCTGGGGCCTGGGACAAAAACATTCAGTACTTC. As protein: CASRPGAWDKNIQYF.

The rearrangement uses TRBV2 and TRBJ1-5, with TRBD1 as a possible D gene (5 bases). V lost 7 bases to trimming and J lost 1 base, with 17 bases between them. Germline V CDR1 and CDR2: SNHLY, FYNNEI. The CDR3 sequence is 16 residues long. The CDR3 sequence: CASTERWAGSNQPQHF. CDR3 nucleotides: TGTGCCAGCACGGAGAGGTGGGCAGGGAGCAATCAGCCCCAGCATTTT. Full variable domain (missing parts from reference TRBV2 and TRBJ1-5): EPEVTQTPSHQVTQMGQEVILRCVPISNHLYFYWYRQILGQKVEFLVSFYNNEISEKSEIFDDQFSVERPDGSNFTLKIRSTKLEDSAMYFCASTERWAGSNQPQHFGDGTRLSIL.

In regard to this clone: A much larger clone lies one base from this, so it may be a read error. The J gene is TRBJ1-2, the V gene TRBV28; D not certain. Germline CDR1 and CDR2: MDHEN and SYDVKM. CDR3 size: 12 residues. The ends were cut back, 5 bases at V and 1 base at J, with 5 bases in the middle. DNA for the CDR3: TGTGCCAGCAGTCCGGGTAACTATGGCTACACCTTC. Residues: CASSPGNYGYTF.

The CDR3 region is CASSHSLAENTGELFF. As DNA, the CDR3 is TGTGCCAGCAGTCACTCACTAGCGGAGAACACCGGGGAGCTGTTTTTT. The V and J genes are TRBV4-2 and TRBJ2-2, with TRBD2 matching 8 bases. Germline trimming cut 6 bases from V and 1 base from J; bases unmatched to any gene: 7. CDR3 size: 16 residues. Germline CDR1 LGHNA, CDR2 YNFKEQ.

The chain uses TRBV2 and TRBJ1-1; TRBD1 is a possible D gene (5 bases). CDR3 length: 14 residues. The V gene lost 4 bases and the J gene lost 3 bases, with 12 bases spanning the gap. CDR1 and CDR2 from the germline V gene are SNHLY and FYNNEI. CDR3 sequence (DNA): TGTGCCAGCAGTGTGGGGGGGTCTTACACTGAAGCTTTCTTT. This gives the protein CASSVGGSYTEAFF.

The genes are TRBV13 and TRBJ1-1; D not certain. CDR3 size: 15 residues. V lost 5 bases and J lost 5, with 18 bases in between. Germline V CDR1 and CDR2: PRHDT, FYEKMQ (reference sequence). The CDR3 region is CASSPLPPPWTEAFF. The CDR3 bases are TGTGCCAGCAGCCCACTACCCCCTCCCTGGACTGAAGCTTTCTTT.

The chain uses TRBV6-1 and TRBJ2-1; no definite D call. The CDR3 is made up of 12 amino acids. Germline lookup yields CDR1 MNHNS and CDR2 SASEGT. Trimming left V 3 bases short and J 6 bases short, with 6 bases between. As DNA, the CDR3 is TGTGCCAGCAGTGAGGCCCCCAATGAGCAGTTCTTC. Its translation is CASSEAPNEQFF.

This chain connects TRBV5-6 to TRBJ1-2; weak D call: TRBD1 (6 bases). V lost 3 bases to trimming and J lost 2 bases, with 14 bases between them. This CDR3 contains 15 residues. Per the germline V gene, CDR1 is SGHDT and CDR2 is YYEEEE. CDR3 sequence (DNA): TGTGCCAGCAGCTCCTCGGGACACGGAAACTATGGCTACACCTTC. This translates into CASSSSGHGNYGYTF.

The chain recombines TRBV4-2 with TRBJ1-6, with D possibly matching TRBD1 (6 bases). The germline V gene has CDR1 LGHNA and CDR2 YNFKEQ. There are 17 residues in the CDR3. Trimming pared 1 base from V and 6 bases from J, leaving 16 bases between. The CDR3 region has the DNA TGTGCCAGCAGCCAAGTTTTGGCAGGGGAATTTAATTCACCCCTCCACTTT. Translating gives CASSQVLAGEFNSPLHF.

The chain links TRBV6-5 to TRBJ2-2, with 11 bases lining up with TRBD2. Trimming cost V 0 bases and J 6 bases; bases outside gene matches: 3. The germline gives CDR1 MNHEY, CDR2 SVGAGI. CDR3 length equals 16 residues. CDR3 nucleotides: TGTGCCAGCAGTTACTCTGGTAGCGGGGGGGCCGGGGAGCTGTTTTTT. Translated: CASSYSGSGGAGELFF.

J is TRBJ1-3 and V is TRBV9; no clear D gene. The CDR3 extends over 14 amino acids. Germline V lookup: CDR1 SGDLS, CDR2 YYNGEE. The germline V and J ends were trimmed by 1 base and 8 bases, with 13 bases remaining between them. DNA for the CDR3: TGTGCCAGCAGCGTAAGTCCTAGCGGAGACACCATATATTTT. It is translated as CASSVSPSGDTIYF.

This clone was found a few times. V and J are TRBV27 and TRBJ1-2; 9 positions agree with TRBD1. The V gene end was trimmed by 5 bases and the J gene end by 3 bases; junction bases not matched to a gene: 4. Germline CDR1 and CDR2: MNHEY and SMNVEV (reference sequence). This CDR3 has 14 amino acids. This CDR3 reads CASSIRQGDYGYTF. DNA for the CDR3: TGTGCCAGCAGTATCCGACAGGGGGACTATGGCTACACCTTC.

The rearrangement joins TRBV9 to TRBJ1-2, with TRBD1 matching 7 bases. V was clipped by 4 bases and J by 2 bases; unmatched bases: 5. The germline V gene encodes CDR1 SGDLS and CDR2 YYNGEE. This CDR3 is 14 amino acids long. DNA of the CDR3: TGTGCCAGCAGCCCTGGGACAGCGAACTATGGCTACACCTTC. Its protein is CASSPGTANYGYTF.

The chain links TRBV2 to TRBJ2-5; TRBD1 matches 7 bases. This CDR3 is built from 14 residues. V shed 7 bases and J 5 bases; nucleotides not matched to a gene: 10. Germline values: CDR1 SNHLY, CDR2 FYNNEI. The CDR3 nucleotides are TGTGCCAGCAAGTTGAGACAGGGTCAGGAGACCCAGTACTTC. As protein: CASKLRQGQETQYF.

The rearrangement uses TRBV2 and TRBJ1-1; D remains unclear. Trimming shortened V by 4 bases and J by 1 base, and 10 bases separated the two germline ends. The CDR3 sequence is 14 residues long. Germline loops: CDR1 SNHLY, CDR2 FYNNEI. CDR3 sequence reads: CASSAERGNTEAFF. The CDR3 DNA follows: TGTGCCAGCAGTGCAGAACGGGGGAACACTGAAGCTTTCTTT.

The rearrangement joins TRBV5-1 to TRBJ1-1, with 7 positions matching TRBD1. CDR1 is SGHRS, CDR2 YFSETQ, per germline. The CDR3 is made up of 15 amino acids. Trimming took 0 bases from V and 0 from J; bases not matched to a gene: 2. This CDR3 is CASSLVGTVNTEAFF. Written as DNA, the CDR3 is TGCGCCAGCAGCTTGGTTGGGACAGTGAACACTGAAGCTTTCTTT.

On this clone: One end of the junction varies from germline; a read error may be responsible. The rearrangement links TRBV7-6 to TRBJ1-2; 9 bases line up with TRBD1. This CDR3 spans 14 amino acids. CDR1 SGHVS and CDR2 FNYEAQ come from the germline V gene. In DNA form, the CDR3 reads TGTGCCAGCAGCCTAGCGGGACAGGGAGGCGGCTACACCTTC. Protein: CASSLAGQGGGYTF.

V and J are TRBV30 and TRBJ1-4, with D possibly matching TRBD1 (6 bases). Germline V gene lookup returns CDR1 GTSNPN and CDR2 SVGIG (reference sequence). V dropped 5 bases and J dropped 6 bases, with 13 bases sitting between them. This CDR3 has 13 amino acids. CDR3 sequence (DNA): TGTGCCTGGTCGGAACAGGGAGATGAAAAACTGTTTTTT. Protein sequence: CAWSEQGDEKLFF.

Comment on this clone: Other DNA sequences of this sample code for an identical CDR3. The rearrangement uses TRBV2 and TRBJ1-1; 8 nucleotides agree with TRBD1. Per germline, CDR1 SNHLY and CDR2 FYNNEI. This CDR3 has 13 amino acids. Germline trimming cut 8 bases from V and 1 base from J; bases unmatched to any gene: 3. The CDR3 reads CASSGQENTEAFF. In DNA form, the CDR3 reads TGTGCCAGCTCGGGACAGGAGAACACTGAAGCTTTCTTT.

CDR3 nucleotide sequence: TGTGCCAGCAGCTTAGTACCTCCTAGCTCTGGAAACACCATATATTTT. It specifies CASSLVPPSSGNTIYF. V usage is TRBV7-2 and J usage is TRBJ1-3; no clear D. V lost 1 base and J 0 bases, leaving 10 bases between the germline ends. This CDR3 has 16 residues. Germline lookup yields CDR1 SGHTA and CDR2 FQGNSA.

The rearrangement joins TRBV28 to TRBJ1-1; D ambiguous. The length of the CDR3 is 12 residues. V dropped 8 bases and J dropped 1 base, with 8 bases sitting between them. Looked up from germline, CDR1 is MDHEN and CDR2 is SYDVKM. CDR3 sequence (DNA): TGTGCCAGCCTCCAGCGGAACACTGAAGCTTTCTTT. Translated: CASLQRNTEAFF.

The chain is built from TRBV5-1 and TRBJ2-5; D is unresolved. Germline V gives CDR1 SGHRS, CDR2 YFSETQ. V lost 0 bases and J lost 4, with 7 bases in between. The CDR3 is made up of 13 amino acids. DNA for the CDR3: TGCGCCAGCAGCTTGGAGCGTCGAGAGACCCAGTACTTC. Translating gives CASSLERRETQYF.

This rearrangement joins TRBV5-1 to TRBJ2-1, with no clear D. The CDR3 is 11 amino acids. With 3 bases removed from V and 6 bases from J, the gap between germline ends came to 4 bases. Germline V lookup: CDR1 SGHRS, CDR2 YFSETQ. The CDR3 spells CASSWSNEQFF. CDR3 DNA sequence: TGCGCCAGCAGCTGGAGCAATGAGCAGTTCTTC.

The rearrangement links TRBV18 to TRBJ2-7; TRBD1 matches at 8 bases. In germline, CDR1 is KGHSH, CDR2 LQKENI. This CDR3 region has 13 residues. The ends lost 4 bases at V and 5 bases at J; junction bases unmatched: 4. CDR3 DNA: TGTGCCAGCTCACGCAAGGACAGGGACGAGCAGTACTTC. It specifies CASSRKDRDEQYF.

The rearrangement uses TRBV5-1 and TRBJ2-3; D ambiguous. V gave up 0 bases and J gave up 4 bases, with 9 bases separating them. CDR3 length: 14 residues. Germline V CDR1 and CDR2: SGHRS, YFSETQ. CDR3 sequence reads: CASSLGQNADTQYF. Written as DNA, the CDR3 is TGCGCCAGCAGCTTGGGGCAGAACGCAGATACGCAGTATTTT.

The sample holds a few counts of this clone. V gene TRBV10-1 combines with J gene TRBJ2-5; TRBD2 aligns across 15 bases. The CDR3 has 20 residues. V gave up 5 bases and J gave up 5 bases; unmatched junction bases: 18. The V gene's germline CDR1 is WNHNN and CDR2 SYGVQD (reference sequence). This CDR3 reads CASSPPGLAGGQRERETQYF. The CDR3 DNA sequence: TGCGCCAGCAGTCCGCCGGGACTAGCGGGAGGTCAGAGGGAGAGGGAGACCCAGTACTTC.

As concerns this clone: The junction departs from germline at one end; a sequencing error may be responsible. The gene calls are TRBV7-7 and TRBJ2-3; no reliable D call. CDR3 size: 14 residues. CDR1 is SSHAT and CDR2 is FNYEAQ in the germline V gene (reference sequence). The CDR3 DNA follows: TGTGCTAGCAGCGTCGGTCGCCTACCAGATACGCAGTATTTT. Its protein product is CASSVGRLPDTQYF. The full variable domain, completed using reference TRBV7-7 and TRBJ2-3, is GAGVSQSPRYKVTKRGQDVTLRCDPISSHATLYWYQQALGQGPEFLTYFNYEAQPDKSGLPSDRFSAERPEGSISTLTIQRTEQRDSAMYRCASSVGRLPDTQYFGPGTRLTVL.